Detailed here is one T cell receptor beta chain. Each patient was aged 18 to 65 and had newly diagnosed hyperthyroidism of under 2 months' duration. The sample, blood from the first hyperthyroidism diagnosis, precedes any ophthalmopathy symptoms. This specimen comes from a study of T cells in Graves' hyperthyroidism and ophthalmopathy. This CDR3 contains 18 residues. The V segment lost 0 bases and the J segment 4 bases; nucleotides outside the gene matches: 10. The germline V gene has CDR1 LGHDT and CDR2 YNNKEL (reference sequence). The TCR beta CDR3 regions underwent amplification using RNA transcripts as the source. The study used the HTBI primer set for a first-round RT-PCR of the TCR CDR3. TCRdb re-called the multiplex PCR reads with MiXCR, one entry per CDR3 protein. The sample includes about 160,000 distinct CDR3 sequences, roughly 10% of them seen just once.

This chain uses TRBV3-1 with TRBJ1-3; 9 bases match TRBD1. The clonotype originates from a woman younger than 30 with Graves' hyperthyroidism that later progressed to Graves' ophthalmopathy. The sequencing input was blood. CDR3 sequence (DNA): TGTGCCAGCAGCCAAGATAGTCTTACAGGGGGCTACGGAAACACCATATATTTT. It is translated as CASSQDSLTGGYGNTIYF.